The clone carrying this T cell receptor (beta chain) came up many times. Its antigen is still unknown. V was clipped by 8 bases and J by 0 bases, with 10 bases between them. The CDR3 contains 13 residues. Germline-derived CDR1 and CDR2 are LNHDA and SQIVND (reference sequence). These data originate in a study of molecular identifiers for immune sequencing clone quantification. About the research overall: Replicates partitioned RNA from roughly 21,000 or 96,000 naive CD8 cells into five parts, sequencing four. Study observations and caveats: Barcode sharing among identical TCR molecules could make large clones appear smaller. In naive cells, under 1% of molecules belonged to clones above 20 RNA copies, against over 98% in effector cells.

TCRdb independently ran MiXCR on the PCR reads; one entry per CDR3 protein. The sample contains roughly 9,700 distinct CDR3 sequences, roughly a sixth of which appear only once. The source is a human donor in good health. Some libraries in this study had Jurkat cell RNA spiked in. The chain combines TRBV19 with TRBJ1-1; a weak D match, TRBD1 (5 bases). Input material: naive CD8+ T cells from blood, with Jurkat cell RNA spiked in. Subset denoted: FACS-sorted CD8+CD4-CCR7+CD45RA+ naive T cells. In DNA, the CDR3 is TGTGCCAGTGAAGGACACCTGAACACTGAAGCTTTCTTT. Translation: CASEGHLNTEAFF.